These 21 T cell receptor beta chains came from one sample sequenced in a study of blood T cell repertoires in COVID-19. Some clones are missing from TCRdb's copy, which holds only in-frame ones; the method was immunoSEQ multiplex PCR. This table has roughly 100,000 clones, about four fifths appearing once. Source material: peripheral blood. These receptors originate from a woman aged 80 or over with active or convalescent COVID-19.

The sample holds a few counts of this clone. The chain employs TRBV2 and TRBJ1-1; 11 bases are shared with TRBD1. Germline-derived CDR1 and CDR2 are SNHLY and FYNNEI. This CDR3 has 15 amino acids. V shed 6 bases, J shed 1 base, and the junction held 4 bases outside the gene matches. The CDR3 here is CASSGQGAGNTEAFF. CDR3 coding DNA: TGTGCCAGCAGCGGACAGGGGGCAGGGAACACTGAAGCTTTCTTT.

The DNA for the CDR3 is TGTGCCAGCAGCGTGACAGGCGCCACGTCCTACGAGCAGTACTTC. The encoded protein is CASSVTGATSYEQYF. This chain joins TRBV6-6 and TRBJ2-7; the D gene is possibly TRBD1 (6 bases). The CDR3 extends over 15 amino acids. CDR1 MNHNY and CDR2 SVGAGI come from the germline V gene (reference sequence). V dropped 6 bases and J dropped 1 base, with 16 bases sitting between them.

The rearrangement links TRBV6-5 to TRBJ2-3; weak D call: TRBD1 (6 bases). Trimming shortened V by 8 bases and J by 7 bases, and 19 bases separated the two germline ends. The CDR3 sequence is 14 residues long. Germline values: CDR1 MNHEY, CDR2 SVGAGI. As DNA, the CDR3 is TGTGCCAGCCTAAGGGTACAGGGCGGGTATACGCAGTATTTT. Its translation is CASLRVQGGYTQYF.

This clone was recorded a few times. V is TRBV4-2 and J is TRBJ2-1; TRBD1 matches at 12 bases. Per germline, CDR1 LGHNA and CDR2 YNFKEQ. CDR3 length: 14 amino acids. J lost 9 bases, V lost 4 bases, and 4 bases had no gene match. The CDR3 reads CASSRDRGQGEQFF. The CDR3 nucleotides read TGTGCCAGCAGCCGGGACAGGGGGCAAGGTGAGCAGTTCTTC.

This chain uses TRBV19 with TRBJ2-2; D not resolved. V was cut by 2 bases and J by 1 base, with 5 bases left in between. The germline CDR1 and CDR2 sequences are LNHDA and SQIVND (reference sequence). The CDR3 extends over 14 amino acids. The CDR3 is CASSISENTGELFF. DNA for the CDR3: TGTGCCAGTAGTATAAGCGAGAACACCGGGGAGCTGTTTTTT.

The J gene is TRBJ2-2, the V gene TRBV6-5; 14 bases match TRBD2. There are 15 residues in the CDR3. V trimming: 4 bases; J trimming: 6 bases; junction bases outside the gene matches: 1. Germline V gene sequence: CDR1 MNHEY, CDR2 SVGAGI. The CDR3 DNA reads as TGTGCCAGCAGTTTGACTAGCGGGAGGGCCGGGGAGCTGTTTTTT. This encodes CASSLTSGRAGELFF.

CDR3 sequence (DNA): TGTGCCAGCAGTGGGGGGACTCTTTCCCAGACTGAAGCTTTCTTT. Translation: CASSGGTLSQTEAFF. This chain connects TRBV2 to TRBJ1-1, with D possibly being TRBD1 (5 bases). V lost 4 bases and J lost 5, with 17 bases in between. This CDR3 spans 15 amino acids. CDR1 SNHLY and CDR2 FYNNEI come from the germline V gene.

This clone was seen once. The CDR3 sequence is CASSLWGVGETQYF. CDR3 nucleotide sequence: TGTGCCAGCAGCTTGTGGGGGGTCGGGGAGACCCAGTACTTC. This chain links TRBV5-4 with TRBJ2-5; weak D call: TRBD2 (6 bases). Germline CDR1 and CDR2: SGHNT and YYREEE (reference sequence). CDR3 length: 14 amino acids. V was cut by 1 base and J by 5 bases, with 12 bases left in between.

Of note for this clone: One end of the junction is discordant with germline, which a read error may explain. The genes are TRBV5-1 and TRBJ2-1; weak D call: TRBD2 (5 bases). This CDR3 spans 13 amino acids. Germline values: CDR1 SGHRS, CDR2 YFSETQ. The CDR3: CASSGGSYNEQFF. CDR3 nucleotide sequence: TGTGCCAGCAGCGGCGGCTCCTACAATGAGCAGTTCTTC.

This clone was seen more than once but under ten times. The gene calls are TRBV3-1 (or the pseudogene TRBV3-2) and TRBJ2-5; D is perhaps TRBD1 (5 bases). Germline CDR1 LGHDT, CDR2 YNNKEL (reference sequence). The CDR3 consists of 14 residues. V was clipped by 4 bases and J by 2 bases, with 11 bases between them. As DNA, the CDR3 is TGTGCCAGCAGCCTAAGGACAAATCAAGAGACCCAGTACTTC. It translates to CASSLRTNQETQYF.

The chain recombines TRBV6-6 with TRBJ1-1; D gene ambiguous. V was shortened by 6 bases and J by 3 bases, with 17 bases between the two germline ends. The length of the CDR3 is 15 residues. CDR1 and CDR2 from the germline V gene are MNHNY and SVGAGI (reference sequence). In nucleotides, the CDR3 is TGTGCCAGCAGCCGGGAAGGGTTCGGGGACACTGAAGCTTTCTTT. It encodes CASSREGFGDTEAFF.

This clone was recorded once. The chain couples TRBV19 to TRBJ2-5; 8 positions agree with TRBD1. This CDR3 is built from 15 residues. The V and J ends lost 7 bases and 4 bases, in that order; junction bases with no gene match: 11. In germline, CDR1 is LNHDA, CDR2 SQIVND (reference sequence). The CDR3 DNA sequence: TGTGCCAGTACCCCTAGGCAGGGGGCTTCAGAGACCCAGTACTTC. This sequence encodes CASTPRQGASETQYF.

This sequence joins TRBV29-1 and TRBJ2-1; D unresolved. Germline CDR1 reads SQVTM; CDR2 reads ANQGSEA. V lost 4 bases and J 5 bases, leaving 12 bases between the germline ends. CDR3 size: 13 residues. This CDR3 is CSVVASFHNEQFF. In DNA form, the CDR3 reads TGCAGCGTTGTTGCGAGTTTCCACAATGAGCAGTTCTTC.

The chain combines TRBV6-6 with TRBJ1-5, with D tentatively TRBD1 (5 bases). This CDR3 comprises 13 residues. Germline values: CDR1 MNHNY, CDR2 SVGAGI (reference sequence). The germline V and J ends were trimmed by 8 bases and 3 bases, with 11 bases remaining between them. This CDR3 is CASGGGVNQPQHF. For the CDR3, the DNA is TGTGCCAGCGGAGGAGGGGTCAATCAGCCCCAGCATTTT.

The J gene is TRBJ2-5, the V gene TRBV6-2 or TRBV6-3; 12 nucleotides match TRBD2. J was trimmed by 6 bases and V by 6 bases; bases with no gene match: 14. The CDR3 is 17 amino acids. The germline V gene encodes CDR1 MNHEY and CDR2 SVGEGT. CDR3 sequence: CASSPPASGRAGKTQYF. For the CDR3, the DNA is TGTGCCAGCAGCCCTCCGGCTAGCGGGAGGGCCGGGAAGACCCAGTACTTC.

Only one count was recorded for this clone. This chain connects TRBV7-8 to TRBJ1-1; TRBD1 is a possible D gene (5 bases). Trimming pared 2 bases from V and 1 base from J, leaving 14 bases between. Germline V gene lookup returns CDR1 SGHVS and CDR2 FQNEAQ. This CDR3 region has 16 residues. This chain's CDR3 is CASSLLSMGGNTEAFF. For the CDR3, the DNA is TGTGCCAGCAGCTTACTATCTATGGGGGGGAACACTGAAGCTTTCTTT.

This clone was counted once. J is TRBJ2-1 and V is TRBV6-1; the match to TRBD2 covers 10 bases. The CDR3 contains 17 residues. V was pared by 2 bases and J by 2 bases, with 6 bases of the junction left unmatched. Per the germline V gene, CDR1 is MNHNS and CDR2 is SASEGT. CDR3 nucleotide sequence: TGTGCCAGCAGTGAAAGAGGACTAGCGGATCCCTACAATGAGCAGTTCTTC. It specifies CASSERGLADPYNEQFF.

The rearrangement joins TRBV4-2 to TRBJ2-7; weak D call: TRBD1 (7 bases). With 2 bases removed from V and 5 bases from J, the gap between germline ends came to 16 bases. This CDR3 comprises 15 residues. From germline, CDR1 is LGHNA and CDR2 YNFKEQ. CDR3 residues: CASSQTTGRDNEQYF. The CDR3 DNA reads as TGTGCCAGCAGCCAAACGACAGGGCGGGACAACGAGCAGTACTTC.

The chain uses TRBV7-2 and TRBJ2-4; TRBD2 agrees at 11 bases. Germline values: CDR1 SGHTA, CDR2 FQGNSA. The CDR3 is 19 amino acids. The trim removed 1 base at V and 1 base at J, leaving 9 bases unmatched. As DNA, the CDR3 is TGTGCCAGCAGCTTAGTGGGTAGCGGGAGGGCCCGGGCCAAAAACATTCAGTACTTC. Protein product: CASSLVGSGRARAKNIQYF.

The genes are TRBV6-6 and TRBJ1-4; the D gene is possibly TRBD1 (5 bases). Trimming removed 6 bases at V and 0 bases at J, with 5 bases between. The CDR3 covers 13 residues. Germline V gives CDR1 MNHNY, CDR2 SVGAGI (reference sequence). Here the CDR3 reads CASRGPTNEKLFF. The CDR3 nucleotides are TGTGCCAGCAGGGGGCCAACTAATGAAAAACTGTTTTTT.

In its sample, this clone ranks as medium-sized (0.01 to 0.1%). The CDR3 bases are TGCGCCAGCAGCCAAGAGCCCCCCCCTAGCTCCTACAATGAGCAGTTCTTC. This translates into CASSQEPPPSSYNEQFF. The rearrangement links TRBV4-1 to TRBJ2-1; no clear D. Trimming shortened V by 0 bases and J by 0 bases, and 12 bases separated the two germline ends. Germline loops: CDR1 MGHRA, CDR2 YSYEKL. The CDR3 has 17 amino acids.